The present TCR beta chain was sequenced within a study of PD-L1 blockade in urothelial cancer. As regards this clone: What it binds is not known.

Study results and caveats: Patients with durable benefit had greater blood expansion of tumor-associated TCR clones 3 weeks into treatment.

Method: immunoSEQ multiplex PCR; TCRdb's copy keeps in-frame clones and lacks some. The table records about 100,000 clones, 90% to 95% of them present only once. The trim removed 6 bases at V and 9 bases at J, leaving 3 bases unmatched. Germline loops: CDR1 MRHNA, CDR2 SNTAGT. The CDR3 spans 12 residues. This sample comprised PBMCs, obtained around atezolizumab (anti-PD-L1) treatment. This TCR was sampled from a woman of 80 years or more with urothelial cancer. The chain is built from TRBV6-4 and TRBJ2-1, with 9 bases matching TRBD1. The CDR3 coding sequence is TGTGCCAGCAGGGGGACAGGGAGTGAGCAGTTCTTC. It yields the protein CASRGTGSEQFF.